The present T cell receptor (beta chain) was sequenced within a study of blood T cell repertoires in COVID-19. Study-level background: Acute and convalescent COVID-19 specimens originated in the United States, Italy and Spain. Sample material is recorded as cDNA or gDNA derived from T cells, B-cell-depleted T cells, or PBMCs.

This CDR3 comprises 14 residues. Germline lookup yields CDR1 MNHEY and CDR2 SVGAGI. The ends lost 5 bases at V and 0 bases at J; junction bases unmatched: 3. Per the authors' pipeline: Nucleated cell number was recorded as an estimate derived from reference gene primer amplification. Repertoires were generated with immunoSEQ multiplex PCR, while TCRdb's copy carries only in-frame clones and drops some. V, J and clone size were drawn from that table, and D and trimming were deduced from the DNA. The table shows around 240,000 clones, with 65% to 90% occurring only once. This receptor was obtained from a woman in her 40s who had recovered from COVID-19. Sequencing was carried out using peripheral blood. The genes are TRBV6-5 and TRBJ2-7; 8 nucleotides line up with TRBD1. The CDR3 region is CASSQDRDSYEQYF. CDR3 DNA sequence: TGTGCCAGCAGTCAGGACAGGGACTCCTACGAGCAGTACTTC.